The 23 T cell receptor beta chains reported below all come from one sample, sequenced in a study of naive and memory T cell subsets. Whole-study findings and limits: Possibly reflecting memory cells re-expressing CD45RA, a few larger clonotypes occurred in naive repertoires, especially CD8.

Two oligonucleotides, mixed equimolar, formed the beta constant-region primer covering TRBC1 and TRBC2. Four rounds of PCR amplified the ligated cDNA using nested alpha and beta constant-region primers plus SP2. TCRdb itself ran the UMI-ligation and nested PCR reads through MiXCR, one entry per CDR3 protein. Altogether 150,000 or so distinct CDR3 sequences are present, roughly 20% being singletons, with the ten largest covering approximately 0.1%. These receptors are not linked to any known antigen. The sequenced material came from naive CD4+ T cells from blood. These receptor sequences come from a human donor in good health.

In its sample, this clonotype was seen a few times. The V call is TRBV12-3 or TRBV12-4, the J call TRBJ1-1, with D perhaps matching TRBD1 (6 bases). The CDR3 covers 15 residues. Trimming pared 4 bases from V and 4 bases from J, leaving 16 bases between. In DNA form, the CDR3 reads TGTGCCAGCAGTTCTGGGGGGCGAGTCGGCACTGAAGCTTTCTTT. Translating it yields CASSSGGRVGTEAFF.

In DNA form, the CDR3 reads TGTGCCAGCAGTACTAGCGGGAACACAGATACGCAGTATTTT. Its protein product is CASSTSGNTDTQYF. The chain carries TRBV6-5 and TRBJ2-3, with TRBD2 matching over 10 bases. Germline V gives CDR1 MNHEY, CDR2 SVGAGI. V lost 5 bases, J lost 2 bases, and 1 base stayed unmatched. This CDR3 comprises 14 residues.

This chain connects TRBV5-5 to TRBJ1-1; D is ambiguous. There are 14 residues in the CDR3. The V and J ends lost 0 bases and 11 bases respectively, with 17 bases between them. Per the germline V gene, CDR1 is SGHKS and CDR2 is YYEKEE (reference sequence). The CDR3 nucleotides are TGTGCCAGCAGCTTGGCCGGGCAGGCCCTTACCGCTTTCTTT. It encodes CASSLAGQALTAFF.

The chain recombines TRBV7-9 with TRBJ2-2; weak D call: TRBD1 (5 bases). In germline, CDR1 is SEHNR, CDR2 FQNEAQ (reference sequence). The length of the CDR3 is 13 residues. The V gene lost 3 bases and the J gene lost 7 bases, with 9 bases spanning the gap. CDR3 sequence: CASSLAGFGELFF. DNA for the CDR3: TGTGCCAGCAGCTTGGCAGGGTTCGGGGAGCTGTTTTTT.

The rearrangement links TRBV12-3 or TRBV12-4 to TRBJ1-6, with a tentative D call TRBD1 (5 bases). This CDR3 comprises 15 residues. The V end was cut by 5 bases, the J end by 6 bases, with 14 bases between. CDR3 region: CASSLGPKANSPLHF. The CDR3 DNA sequence: TGTGCCAGCAGTCTGGGGCCGAAGGCTAATTCACCCCTCCACTTT.

This chain joins TRBV6-1 and TRBJ2-3; 14 positions agree with TRBD2. Trimming at V came to 6 bases and at J to 5 bases, leaving 4 bases not matched to a gene. CDR3 length: 15 residues. Germline V gene sequence: CDR1 MNHNS, CDR2 SASEGT. The CDR3 sequence is CASSGLAGGGDTQYF. The CDR3 nucleotides are TGTGCCAGCAGCGGACTAGCGGGAGGTGGAGATACGCAGTATTTT.

The chain employs TRBV28 and TRBJ2-1; possibly TRBD2 for D (6 bases). V was cut by 7 bases and J by 3 bases, with 19 bases left in between. The germline CDR1 and CDR2 sequences are MDHEN and SYDVKM. The length of the CDR3 is 16 residues. The CDR3 protein is CASKHHSSRGYNEQFF. The CDR3 coding sequence is TGTGCCAGCAAACATCACTCGTCGCGGGGCTACAATGAGCAGTTCTTC.

This clonotype was seen only a few times. The chain combines TRBV11-3 with TRBJ2-2; D is perhaps TRBD1 (5 bases). Trimming cost V 1 base and J 1 base, with 13 bases left between them. Germline loops: CDR1 SGHNT, CDR2 YENEEA. The CDR3 has 17 residues. This CDR3 reads CASSLGMGQGNTGELFF. CDR3 DNA sequence: TGTGCCAGCAGCTTAGGGATGGGGCAAGGGAACACCGGGGAGCTGTTTTTT.

This clonotype was counted only a few times. This chain links TRBV19 with TRBJ2-4; 12 positions agree with TRBD2. Trimming removed 5 bases from V and 7 bases from J; junction bases left unmatched: 18. Per the germline V gene, CDR1 is LNHDA and CDR2 is SQIVND (reference sequence). The CDR3 sequence is 19 residues long. The CDR3 loop is CASSPSWLAGGPRINIQYF. The CDR3 DNA reads as TGTGCCAGTAGTCCCTCCTGGCTAGCGGGAGGGCCGAGGATTAACATTCAGTACTTC.

This clonotype was counted a few times. The chain links TRBV7-9 to TRBJ1-1; no firm D call. Trimming cost V 7 bases and J 4 bases, with 22 bases left between them. The CDR3 sequence is 16 residues long. Germline V lookup: CDR1 SEHNR, CDR2 FQNEAQ (reference sequence). The CDR3 coding sequence is TGTGCCAGCACTCAGGCGGCCCCATCCCTGGGCACTGAAGCTTTCTTT. Protein product: CASTQAAPSLGTEAFF.

This clonotype came up a few times. This chain uses TRBV28 with TRBJ2-5, with D tentatively TRBD1 or TRBD2 (5 bases each). This CDR3 has 14 amino acids. V shed 8 bases and J shed 3 bases, with 16 bases lying between them. CDR1 is MDHEN and CDR2 is SYDVKM in the germline V gene. In nucleotides, the CDR3 is TGTGCCAGCGAGGGGAGAAGCGGAGAAGAGACCCAGTACTTC. Its protein product is CASEGRSGEETQYF.

V and J are TRBV7-9 and TRBJ2-3, with 13 bases fitting TRBD2. CDR1 is SEHNR and CDR2 is FQNEAQ in the germline V gene (reference sequence). J gave up 6 bases and V 1 base, and 7 bases lay outside the gene matches. The CDR3 covers 17 residues. The CDR3 DNA is TGTGCCAGCAGCTTAGAGGGACTAGCGGGAAGCTTGGATACGCAGTATTTT. Encoded protein: CASSLEGLAGSLDTQYF. The full variable domain, in which reference TRBV7-9 and TRBJ2-3 provide the parts outside the CDR3, is DTGVSQNPRHKITKRGQNVTFRCDPISEHNRLYWYRQTLGQGPEFLTYFQNEAQLEKSRLLSDRFSAERPKGSFSTLEIQRTEQGDSAMYLCASSLEGLAGSLDTQYFGPGTRLTVL.

This clonotype was observed a few times. The V gene is TRBV12-3 or TRBV12-4, the J gene TRBJ2-5; 9 nucleotides align to TRBD2. The CDR3 loop spans 16 amino acids. After removal of 6 bases from V and 5 bases from J, the junction contained 13 bases not matched to a gene. CDR3 amino acids: CASSSRPGLARETQYF. CDR3 DNA: TGTGCCAGCAGCTCCAGACCGGGACTAGCCCGGGAGACCCAGTACTTC.

This clonotype occurred a few times. The CDR3 loop reads CASTRREYETQYF. CDR3 sequence (DNA): TGTGCCAGCACCCGACGGGAGTACGAGACCCAGTACTTC. The J gene is TRBJ2-5, the V gene TRBV6-5; tentatively, D is TRBD2 (6 bases). CDR3 length: 13 amino acids. The germline V and J ends were trimmed by 7 bases and 5 bases, with 14 bases remaining between them. Germline CDR1 and CDR2: MNHEY and SVGAGI.

A few counts support this clonotype. This chain joins TRBV12-3 or TRBV12-4 and TRBJ2-2; 7 positions match TRBD2. The CDR3 covers 16 residues. Losses at the gene ends were 0 bases for V and 1 base for J; bases not matched to a gene: 2. The CDR3 reads CASSLAASGNTGELFF. The DNA for the CDR3 is TGTGCCAGCAGTTTAGCGGCTAGCGGGAACACCGGGGAGCTGTTTTTT.

This clonotype was found a few times. This chain uses TRBV28 with TRBJ2-7, with 8 bases that match TRBD1. The CDR3 is made up of 16 amino acids. Germline V gene sequence: CDR1 MDHEN, CDR2 SYDVKM. With 6 bases clipped from V and 6 bases from J, the junction kept 16 bases outside the gene matches. The CDR3 protein is CASRLQGVLSTSEQYF. The CDR3 nucleotides are TGTGCCAGCAGACTACAGGGGGTCCTTAGTACGTCCGAGCAGTACTTC. The full variable domain, rest sourced from reference TRBV28 and TRBJ2-7, is DVKVTQSSRYLVKRTGEKVFLECVQDMDHENMFWYRQDPGLGLRLIYFSYDVKMKEKGDIPEGYSVSREKKERFSLILESASTNQTSMYLCASRLQGVLSTSEQYFGPGTRLTVT.

The chain has TRBV6-2 or TRBV6-3 and TRBJ2-3; weak D call: TRBD2 (6 bases). Between the trimmed V and J ends, which lost 2 bases and 2 bases, there was a span of 17 bases. The germline V gene encodes CDR1 MNHEY and CDR2 SVGEGT. The CDR3 spans 17 residues. This CDR3 reads CASSYASGTGTTDTQYF. For the CDR3, the DNA is TGTGCCAGCAGTTACGCCTCCGGGACTGGTACCACAGATACGCAGTATTTT.

This sequence joins TRBV20-1 and TRBJ2-2; TRBD2 matches at 7 bases. V was pared by 6 bases and J by 5 bases, with 12 bases of the junction left unmatched. The CDR3 has 15 residues. From germline, CDR1 is DFQATT and CDR2 SNEGSKA (reference sequence). CDR3 nucleotide sequence: TGCAGTGCCCCCTTACCGGGGAGGGGAACCGGGGAGCTGTTTTTT. Translation: CSAPLPGRGTGELFF.

V and J are TRBV20-1 and TRBJ2-5; tentatively, D is TRBD1 (6 bases). Per the germline V gene, CDR1 is DFQATT and CDR2 is SNEGSKA (reference sequence). The ends were cut back, 0 bases at V and 1 base at J, with 12 bases in the middle. There are 15 residues in the CDR3. CDR3 in DNA: TGCAGTGCTAGAGAGTTCAGGGGAGTCCAAGAGACCCAGTACTTC. It codes for CSAREFRGVQETQYF.

In DNA, the CDR3 is TGCAGTGCTAGAAGGGGGACAGGGGATCAGCCCCAGCATTTT. Its protein product is CSARRGTGDQPQHF. The chain uses TRBV20-1 and TRBJ1-5; 10 bases are a match to TRBD1. The junction had 3 bases not matched to a gene; V was cut back by 2 bases and J by 5 bases. The CDR3 is 14 amino acids. The germline V gene encodes CDR1 DFQATT and CDR2 SNEGSKA (reference sequence).

The J gene is TRBJ1-5, the V gene TRBV19, with 8 bases identical to TRBD1. The V gene end was trimmed by 3 bases and the J gene end by 7 bases; junction bases not matched to a gene: 8. This CDR3 comprises 15 residues. CDR1 and CDR2 (germline): LNHDA, SQIVND (reference sequence). The CDR3 here is CASSIQDRVRQPQHF. CDR3 DNA: TGTGCCAGTAGTATCCAGGACAGGGTCCGCCAGCCCCAGCATTTT. Full variable domain (rest looked up from reference TRBV19 and TRBJ1-5): DGGITQSPKYLFRKEGQNVTLSCEQNLNHDAMYWYRQDPGQGLRLIYYSQIVNDFQKGDIAEGYSVSREKKESFPLTVTSAQKNPTAFYLCASSIQDRVRQPQHFGDGTRLSIL.

The chain uses TRBV14 and TRBJ2-7, with a tentative D call TRBD1 (5 bases). Germline lookup yields CDR1 SGHDN and CDR2 FVKESK. With 0 bases removed from V and 5 bases from J, the gap between germline ends came to 8 bases. This CDR3 is built from 13 residues. CDR3: CASSQDRVHEQYF. Here the CDR3 DNA reads TGTGCCAGCAGCCAAGACAGGGTGCACGAGCAGTACTTC.

This clonotype was detected a few times. The gene calls are TRBV12-3 or TRBV12-4 and TRBJ2-7; the D gene is possibly TRBD1 (6 bases). V lost 6 bases, J lost 3 bases, and 15 bases lay in between. The CDR3 is made up of 14 amino acids. This chain's CDR3 is CASSANRDGYEQYF. CDR3 DNA sequence: TGTGCCAGCAGCGCAAACAGGGACGGCTACGAGCAGTACTTC.